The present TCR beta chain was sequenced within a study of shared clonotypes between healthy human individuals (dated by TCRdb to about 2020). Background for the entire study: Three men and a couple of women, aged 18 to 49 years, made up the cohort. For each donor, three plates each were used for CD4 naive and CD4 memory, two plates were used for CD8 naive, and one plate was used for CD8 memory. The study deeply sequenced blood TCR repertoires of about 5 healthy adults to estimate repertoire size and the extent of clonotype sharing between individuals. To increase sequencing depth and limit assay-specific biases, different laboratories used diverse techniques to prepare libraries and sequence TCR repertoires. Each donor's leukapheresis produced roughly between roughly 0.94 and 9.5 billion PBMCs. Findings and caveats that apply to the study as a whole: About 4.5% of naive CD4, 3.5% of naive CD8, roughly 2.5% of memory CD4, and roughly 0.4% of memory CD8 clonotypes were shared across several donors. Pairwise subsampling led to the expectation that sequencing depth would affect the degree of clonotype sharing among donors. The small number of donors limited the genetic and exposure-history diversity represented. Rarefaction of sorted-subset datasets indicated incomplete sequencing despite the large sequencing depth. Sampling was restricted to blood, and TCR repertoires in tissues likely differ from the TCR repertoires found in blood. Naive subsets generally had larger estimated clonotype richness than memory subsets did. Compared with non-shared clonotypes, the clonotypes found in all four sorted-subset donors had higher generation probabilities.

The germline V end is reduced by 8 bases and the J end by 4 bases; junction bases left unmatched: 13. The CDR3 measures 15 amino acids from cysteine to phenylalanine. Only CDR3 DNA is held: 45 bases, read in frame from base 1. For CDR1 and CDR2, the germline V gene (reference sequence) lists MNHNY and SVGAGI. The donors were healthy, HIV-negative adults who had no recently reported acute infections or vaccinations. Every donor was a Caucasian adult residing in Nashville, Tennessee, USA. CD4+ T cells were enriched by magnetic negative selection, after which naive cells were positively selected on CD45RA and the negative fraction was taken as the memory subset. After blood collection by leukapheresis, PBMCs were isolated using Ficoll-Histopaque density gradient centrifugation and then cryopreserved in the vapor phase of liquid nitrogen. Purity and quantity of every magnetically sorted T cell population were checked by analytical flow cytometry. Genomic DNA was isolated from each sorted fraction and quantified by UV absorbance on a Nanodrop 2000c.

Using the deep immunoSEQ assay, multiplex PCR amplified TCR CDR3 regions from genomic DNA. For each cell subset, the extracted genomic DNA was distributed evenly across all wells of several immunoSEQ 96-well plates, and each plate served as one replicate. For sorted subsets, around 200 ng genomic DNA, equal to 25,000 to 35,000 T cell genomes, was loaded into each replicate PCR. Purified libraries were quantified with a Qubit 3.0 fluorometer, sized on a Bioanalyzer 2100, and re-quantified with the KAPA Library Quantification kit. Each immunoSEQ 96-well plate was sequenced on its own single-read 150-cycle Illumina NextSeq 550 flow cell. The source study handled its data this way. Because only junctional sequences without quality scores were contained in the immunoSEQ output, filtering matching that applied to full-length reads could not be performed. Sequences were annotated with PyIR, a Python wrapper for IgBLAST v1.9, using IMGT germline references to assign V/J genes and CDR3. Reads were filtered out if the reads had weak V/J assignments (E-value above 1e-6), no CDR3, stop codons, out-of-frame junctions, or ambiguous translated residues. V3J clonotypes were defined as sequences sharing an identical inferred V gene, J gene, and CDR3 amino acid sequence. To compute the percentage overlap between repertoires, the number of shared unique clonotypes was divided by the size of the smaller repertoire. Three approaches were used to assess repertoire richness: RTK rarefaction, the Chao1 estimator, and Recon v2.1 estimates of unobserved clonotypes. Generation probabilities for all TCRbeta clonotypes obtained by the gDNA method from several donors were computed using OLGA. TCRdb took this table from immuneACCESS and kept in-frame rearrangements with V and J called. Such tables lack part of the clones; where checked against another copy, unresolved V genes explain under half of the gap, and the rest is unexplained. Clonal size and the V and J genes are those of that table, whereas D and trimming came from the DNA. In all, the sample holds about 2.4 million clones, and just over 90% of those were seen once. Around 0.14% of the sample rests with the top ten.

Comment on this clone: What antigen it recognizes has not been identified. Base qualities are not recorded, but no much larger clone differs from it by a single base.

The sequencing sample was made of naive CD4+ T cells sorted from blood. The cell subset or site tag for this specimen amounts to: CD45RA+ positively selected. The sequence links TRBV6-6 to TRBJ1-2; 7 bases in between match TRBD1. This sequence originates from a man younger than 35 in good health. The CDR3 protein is CASGGTVTEGYGYTF. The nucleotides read TGTGCCAGCGGGGGGACAGTTACTGAAGGCTATGGCTACACCTTC.